This T cell receptor (beta chain) came from a study of T-cell reconstitution after alpha-beta-depleted transplantation in children. The CDR3 has 15 residues. The germline V and J ends were trimmed by 7 bases and 4 bases, with 17 bases remaining between them. Germline assignment: CDR1 SGHRS and CDR2 YFSETQ. For TCRbeta, the library was prepared with unique molecular identifiers. TCRdb reprocessed the PCR reads via MiXCR and lists one record per CDR3 protein. The table records about 610,000 distinct CDR3 sequences, about 10% of them present only once. The clonotype originates from a human donor who donated a stem cell graft to a child with acute myeloid leukemia. V usage is TRBV5-1 and J usage is TRBJ2-2, with D maybe TRBD1 (6 bases). Sequencing used PBMCs from the stem cell graft donor, obtained from the stem cell graft. CDR3 nucleotide sequence: TGCGCCAGCCTCGAGGGGGAGTGGAGCACCGGGGAGCTGTTTTTT. Translating it yields CASLEGEWSTGELFF.